This TCR beta chain derives from a study of regulatory and conventional T cells in RAG deficiency (dated 2017 in TCRdb). As for the study more broadly: To compare the diversity and composition of the repertoires of Treg, conventional CD4+ and CD8+ T cells between RAG-deficient patients and healthy controls, the study applied high-throughput TCR beta sequencing.

About this clone itself: Its binding antigen is unknown. The sample holds no much larger clone one base away, and base qualities are not on file.

Before genomic DNA extraction, regulatory T cells were purified from blood as CD4+CD25-high CD127-low cells. Repertoire analyses used several healthy control donors as the comparison group. Per the germline V gene (reference sequence), LNHDA is the CDR1 and SQIVND is the CDR2. The CDR3, cysteine through phenylalanine, is 13 amino acids long. Left in the record is the CDR3 DNA by itself, 39 bases read in frame from the first base. Relative to germline, V is 8 bases shorter and J is 3 bases shorter, with 11 bases between their ends. On the study overall, not on this receptor specifically: Rather than being bona fide Treg cells, the sorted CD25-high CD127-low cells in Omenn syndrome patients may represent peripherally activated cells. All patient T-cell subsets had shorter CDR3 lengths; Omenn syndrome patients showed >75% Treg-Tconv repertoire overlap at nucleotide and amino acid level. In Omenn syndrome and CID/AS patients compared with controls, around 90-fold fewer unique TCR beta sequences were detected from Treg cells, versus roughly 9.4-fold fewer for other subsets. Markedly lower Shannon entropy and higher Simpson indices were observed in RAG-deficient patients than in control T-cell subpopulations. For some subjects, some analyses of T-cell subsets were not performed.

The library was built by means of the immunoSEQ multiplex PCR assay. Genomic DNA from the sorted T-cell subsets was used to amplify and sequence rearranged TCR beta chain products. The study's own analysis went as follows. Shannon entropy and Simpson indices were used to measure how diverse the repertoire of productive TCR beta rearrangements was. Clonal expansion was assessed by the summed frequency of the 100 most abundant productive TCR beta clonotypes among total reads. A self-reactivity index based on amino acid usage at CDR3beta positions 6 and 7 was applied to the TRB repertoires. Repertoire analyses used two-way ANOVA; flow cytometric analyses used Student t or Mann-Whitney tests. What TCRdb holds here is the immuneACCESS table cut down to in-frame rearrangements. Part of the clones is not present; checked against another copy, under half of the missing clones reflect an unresolved V gene, and the others are unexplained. V and J calls and clone size come straight from that table; D and trimming were deduced from the DNA. The sample has approximately 9,000 clones on record, more than 80% of them singletons. The ten largest clones represent 1.3% of the sample.

The data also belong to a second study, concerning regulatory T cells. Per the second study: The multiplex PCR relied on 52 forward TRBV primers and 13 reverse TRBJ primers, and amplification bias was corrected through assay-based and computational methods. Patient repertoires showed restricted unique TRB V-J pairs and skewed V and J gene usage, most marked in regulatory T cells. Between CD3G-deficient patients and healthy controls, the study compared T-cell receptor beta repertoires in sorted regulatory T cells, conventional CD4+ T cells and CD8+ T cells. Peripheral blood mononuclear cells were isolated by Ficoll density separation. Rearranged TRB loci were amplified from genomic DNA by multiplex PCR within the immunoSEQ assay. TRB amplicons were sequenced on an Illumina HiSeq platform. Raw sequences were error-filtered and aligned to reference gene sequences by custom algorithms and were subsequently analyzed with the immunoSEQ online tools. Frequencies of productive and nonproductive TRB rearrangements were assessed among unique sequences as well as among total sequences. Prism software was used to run t tests, Mann-Whitney tests or two-way ANOVA for comparisons between groups.

This TCR was recovered from a human donor in good health. The sample comprised Tregs sorted from blood. The chain employs TRBV19 and TRBJ2-1; TRBD2 is perhaps the D gene, given 6 matching bases. The DNA reads as follows: TGTGCCAGTCAAAGCGGGCGCTACAATGAGCAGTTCTTC. Its protein product is CASQSGRYNEQFF.